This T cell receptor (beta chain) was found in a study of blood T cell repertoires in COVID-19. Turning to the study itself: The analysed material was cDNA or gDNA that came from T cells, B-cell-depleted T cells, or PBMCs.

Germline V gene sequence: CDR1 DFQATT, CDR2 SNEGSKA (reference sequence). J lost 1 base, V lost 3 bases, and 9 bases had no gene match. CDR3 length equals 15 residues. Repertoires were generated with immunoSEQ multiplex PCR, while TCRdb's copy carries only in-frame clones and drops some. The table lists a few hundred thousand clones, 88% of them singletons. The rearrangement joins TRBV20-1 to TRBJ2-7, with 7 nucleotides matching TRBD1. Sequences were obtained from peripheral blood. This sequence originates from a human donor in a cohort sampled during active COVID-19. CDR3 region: CSASAFRDSSYEQYF. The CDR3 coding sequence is TGCAGTGCTAGTGCTTTTCGGGACAGTTCCTACGAGCAGTACTTC.